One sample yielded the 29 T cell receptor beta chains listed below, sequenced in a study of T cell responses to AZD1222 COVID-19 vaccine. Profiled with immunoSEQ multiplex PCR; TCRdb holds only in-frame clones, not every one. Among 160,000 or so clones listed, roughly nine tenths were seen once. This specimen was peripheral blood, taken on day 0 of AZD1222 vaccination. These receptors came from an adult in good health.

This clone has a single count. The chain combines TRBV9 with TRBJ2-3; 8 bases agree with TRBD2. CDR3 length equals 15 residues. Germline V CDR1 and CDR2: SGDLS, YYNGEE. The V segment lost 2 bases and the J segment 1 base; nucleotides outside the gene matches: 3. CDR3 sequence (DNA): TGTGCCAGCAGCGTTAGCGGGGCTCGCACAGATACGCAGTATTTT. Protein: CASSVSGARTDTQYF.

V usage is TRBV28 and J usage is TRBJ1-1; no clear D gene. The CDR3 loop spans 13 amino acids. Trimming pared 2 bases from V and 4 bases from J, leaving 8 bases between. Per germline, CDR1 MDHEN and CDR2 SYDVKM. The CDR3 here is CASSLGYGTEAFF. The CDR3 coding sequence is TGTGCCAGCAGTTTAGGTTACGGCACTGAAGCTTTCTTT.

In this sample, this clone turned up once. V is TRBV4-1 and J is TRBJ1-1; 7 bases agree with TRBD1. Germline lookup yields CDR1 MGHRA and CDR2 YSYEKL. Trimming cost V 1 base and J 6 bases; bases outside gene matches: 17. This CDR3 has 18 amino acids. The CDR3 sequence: CASSQVTWTGSKGAEAFF. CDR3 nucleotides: TGCGCCAGCAGCCAAGTAACGTGGACAGGCTCAAAGGGGGCTGAAGCTTTCTTT.

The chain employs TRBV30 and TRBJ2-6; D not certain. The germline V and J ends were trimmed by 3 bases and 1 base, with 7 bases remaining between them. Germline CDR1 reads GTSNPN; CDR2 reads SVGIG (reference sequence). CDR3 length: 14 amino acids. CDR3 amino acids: CAWRLVSGANVLTF. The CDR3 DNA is TGTGCCTGGAGATTAGTTTCTGGGGCCAACGTCCTGACTTTC.

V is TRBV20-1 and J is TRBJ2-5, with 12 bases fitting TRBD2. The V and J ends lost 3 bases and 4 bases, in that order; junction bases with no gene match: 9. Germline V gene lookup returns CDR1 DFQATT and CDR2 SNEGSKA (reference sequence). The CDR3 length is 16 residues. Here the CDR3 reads CSASILAGGPLETQYF. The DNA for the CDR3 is TGCAGTGCTAGTATCCTAGCGGGAGGGCCATTAGAGACCCAGTACTTC.

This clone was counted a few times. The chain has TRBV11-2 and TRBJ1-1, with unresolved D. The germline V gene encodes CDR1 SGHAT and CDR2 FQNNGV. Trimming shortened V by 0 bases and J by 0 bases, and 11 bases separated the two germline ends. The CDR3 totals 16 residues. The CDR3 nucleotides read TGTGCCAGCAGCTTAGATCCCCAGGTAATGAACACTGAAGCTTTCTTT. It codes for CASSLDPQVMNTEAFF.

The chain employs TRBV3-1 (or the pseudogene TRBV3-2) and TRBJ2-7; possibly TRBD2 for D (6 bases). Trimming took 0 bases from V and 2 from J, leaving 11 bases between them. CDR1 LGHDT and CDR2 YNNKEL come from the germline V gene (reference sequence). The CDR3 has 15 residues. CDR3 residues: CASSQDPRGPYEQYF. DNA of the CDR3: TGTGCCAGCAGCCAAGATCCGCGGGGCCCCTACGAGCAGTACTTC.

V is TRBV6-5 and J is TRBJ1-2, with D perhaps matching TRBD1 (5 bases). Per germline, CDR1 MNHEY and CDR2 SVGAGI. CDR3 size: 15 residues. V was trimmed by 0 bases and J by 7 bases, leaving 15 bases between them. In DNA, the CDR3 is TGTGCCAGCAGTTACTCGCGCCGGGGGACTATTGGCTACACCTTC. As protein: CASSYSRRGTIGYTF.

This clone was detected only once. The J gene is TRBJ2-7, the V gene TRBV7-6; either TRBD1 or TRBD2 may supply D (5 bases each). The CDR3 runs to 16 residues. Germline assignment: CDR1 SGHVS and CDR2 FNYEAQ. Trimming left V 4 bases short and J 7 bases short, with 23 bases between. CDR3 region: CASSSRVGDPYVEQYF. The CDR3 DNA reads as TGTGCCAGCAGCTCGCGGGTGGGGGACCCCTACGTGGAGCAGTACTTC.

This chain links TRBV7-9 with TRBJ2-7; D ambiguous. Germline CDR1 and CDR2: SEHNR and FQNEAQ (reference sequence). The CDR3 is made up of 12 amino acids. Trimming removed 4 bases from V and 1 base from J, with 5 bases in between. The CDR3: CASSSLSYEQYF. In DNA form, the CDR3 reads TGTGCCAGCAGCTCGTTATCCTACGAGCAGTACTTC.

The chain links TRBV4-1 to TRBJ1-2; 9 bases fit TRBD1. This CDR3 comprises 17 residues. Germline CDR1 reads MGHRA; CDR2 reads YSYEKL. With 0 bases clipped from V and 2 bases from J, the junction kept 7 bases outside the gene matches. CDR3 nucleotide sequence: TGCGCCAGCAGCCAAGATCTTACGGGGACAGGGAACTATGGCTACACCTTC. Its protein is CASSQDLTGTGNYGYTF.

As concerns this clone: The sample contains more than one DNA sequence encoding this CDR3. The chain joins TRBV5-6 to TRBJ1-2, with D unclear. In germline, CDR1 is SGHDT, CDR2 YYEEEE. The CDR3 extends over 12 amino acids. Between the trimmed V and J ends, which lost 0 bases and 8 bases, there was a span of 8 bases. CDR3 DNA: TGTGCCAGCAGCTTGGTCGGGAGGGGCTACACCTTC. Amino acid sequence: CASSLVGRGYTF.

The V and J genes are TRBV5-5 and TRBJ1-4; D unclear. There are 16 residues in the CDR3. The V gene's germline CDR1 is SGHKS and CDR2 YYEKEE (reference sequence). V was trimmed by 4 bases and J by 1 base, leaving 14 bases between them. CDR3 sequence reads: CASSAEIRLTNEKLFF. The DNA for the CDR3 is TGTGCCAGCAGCGCGGAGATCAGGCTAACTAATGAAAAACTGTTTTTT. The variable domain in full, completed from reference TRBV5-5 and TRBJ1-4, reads DAGVTQSPTHLIKTRGQQVTLRCSPISGHKSVSWYQQVLGQGPQFIFQYYEKEERGRGNFPDRFSARQFPNYSSELNVNALLLGDSALYLCASSAEIRLTNEKLFFGSGTQLSVL.

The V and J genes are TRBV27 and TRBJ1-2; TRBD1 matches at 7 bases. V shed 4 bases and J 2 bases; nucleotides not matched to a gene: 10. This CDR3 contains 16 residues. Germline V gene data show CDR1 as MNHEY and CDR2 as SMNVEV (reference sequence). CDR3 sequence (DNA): TGTGCCAGCAGTTCTCGAGACAGGGTACAAAACTATGGCTACACCTTC. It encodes CASSSRDRVQNYGYTF.

CDR3 nucleotide sequence: TGTGCCAGCAGCGGGGCAAACTATGGCTACACCTTC. Translation gives CASSGANYGYTF. The genes are TRBV7-9 and TRBJ1-2; a possible D gene is TRBD1 (5 bases). Germline CDR1 is SEHNR and CDR2 is FQNEAQ (reference sequence). Deletions cut 5 bases from V and 2 bases from J, with 6 bases between. CDR3 length: 12 amino acids.

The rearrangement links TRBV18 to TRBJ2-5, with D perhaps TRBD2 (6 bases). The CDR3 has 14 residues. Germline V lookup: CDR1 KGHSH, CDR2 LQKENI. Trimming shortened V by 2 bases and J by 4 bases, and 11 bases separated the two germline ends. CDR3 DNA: TGTGCCAGCTCACCATACTCGGGAGTAGAGACCCAGTACTTC. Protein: CASSPYSGVETQYF.

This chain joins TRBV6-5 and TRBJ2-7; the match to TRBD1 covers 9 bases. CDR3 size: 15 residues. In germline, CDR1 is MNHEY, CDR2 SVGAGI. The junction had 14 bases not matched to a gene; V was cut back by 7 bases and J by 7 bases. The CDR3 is CASTSAGQGLQEQYF. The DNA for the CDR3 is TGTGCCAGCACCTCCGCGGGACAGGGCTTACAAGAGCAGTACTTC.

The CDR3 protein is CASSLGGVENIQYF. The CDR3 DNA reads as TGTGCCAGCAGCTTAGGGGGAGTGGAAAACATTCAGTACTTC. The rearrangement joins TRBV11-3 to TRBJ2-4; a possible D gene is TRBD2 (5 bases). The V gene's germline CDR1 is SGHNT and CDR2 YENEEA. The ends were cut back, 1 base at V and 5 bases at J, with 9 bases in the middle. The CDR3 is made up of 14 amino acids.

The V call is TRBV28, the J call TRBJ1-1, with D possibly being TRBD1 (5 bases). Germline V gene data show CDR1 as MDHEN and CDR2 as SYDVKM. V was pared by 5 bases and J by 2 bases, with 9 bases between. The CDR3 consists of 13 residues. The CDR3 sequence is CASSRDGNTEAFF. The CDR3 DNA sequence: TGTGCCAGCAGTCGGGACGGAAACACTGAAGCTTTCTTT.

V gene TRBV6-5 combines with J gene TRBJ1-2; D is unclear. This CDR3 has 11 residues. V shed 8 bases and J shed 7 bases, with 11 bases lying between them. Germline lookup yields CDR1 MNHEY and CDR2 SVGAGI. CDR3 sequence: CASRAQGGYTF. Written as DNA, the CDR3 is TGTGCCAGCCGAGCACAAGGTGGCTACACCTTC.

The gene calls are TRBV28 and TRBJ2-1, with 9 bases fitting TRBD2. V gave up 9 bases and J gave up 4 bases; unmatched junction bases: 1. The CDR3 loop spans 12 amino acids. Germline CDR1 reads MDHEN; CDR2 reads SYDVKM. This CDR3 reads CASLAGYNEQFF. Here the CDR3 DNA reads TGTGCCAGTCTAGCGGGGTACAATGAGCAGTTCTTC.

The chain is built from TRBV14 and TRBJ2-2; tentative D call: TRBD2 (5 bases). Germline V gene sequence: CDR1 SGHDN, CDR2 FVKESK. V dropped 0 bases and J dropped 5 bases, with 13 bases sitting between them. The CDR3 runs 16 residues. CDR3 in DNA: TGTGCCAGCAGCCAAGACTTCCGGTCGGGAACCGGGGAGCTGTTTTTT. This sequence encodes CASSQDFRSGTGELFF. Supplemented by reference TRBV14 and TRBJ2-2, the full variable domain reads EAGVTQFPSHSVIEKGQTVTLRCDPISGHDNLYWYRRVMGKEIKFLLHFVKESKQDESGMPNNRFLAERTGGTYSTLKVQPAELEDSGVYFCASSQDFRSGTGELFFGEGSRLTVL.

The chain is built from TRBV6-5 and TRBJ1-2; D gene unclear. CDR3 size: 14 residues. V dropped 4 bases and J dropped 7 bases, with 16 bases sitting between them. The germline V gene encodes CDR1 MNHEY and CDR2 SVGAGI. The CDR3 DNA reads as TGTGCCAGCAGTTCAGGACCGACCGGCCGTGGCTACACCTTC. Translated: CASSSGPTGRGYTF.

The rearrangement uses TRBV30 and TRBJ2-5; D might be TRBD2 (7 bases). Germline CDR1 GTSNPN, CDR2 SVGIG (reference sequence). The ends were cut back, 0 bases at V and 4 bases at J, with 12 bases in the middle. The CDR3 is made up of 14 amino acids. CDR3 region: CAWSVRGAGETQYF. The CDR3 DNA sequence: TGTGCCTGGAGTGTTCGGGGGGCGGGAGAGACCCAGTACTTC. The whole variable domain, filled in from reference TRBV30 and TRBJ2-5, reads SQTIHQWPATLVQPVGSPLSLECTVEGTSNPNLYWYRQAAGRGLQLLFYSVGIGQISSEVPQNLSASRPQDRQFILSSKKLLLSDSGFYLCAWSVRGAGETQYFGPGTRLLVL.

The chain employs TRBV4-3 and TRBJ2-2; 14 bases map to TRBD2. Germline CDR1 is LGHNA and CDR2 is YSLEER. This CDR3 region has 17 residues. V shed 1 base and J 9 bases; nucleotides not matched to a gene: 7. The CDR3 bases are TGCGCCAGCAGCCAAGGGACTAGCGGGGGGTACCTCCGGGAGCTGTTTTTT. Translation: CASSQGTSGGYLRELFF.

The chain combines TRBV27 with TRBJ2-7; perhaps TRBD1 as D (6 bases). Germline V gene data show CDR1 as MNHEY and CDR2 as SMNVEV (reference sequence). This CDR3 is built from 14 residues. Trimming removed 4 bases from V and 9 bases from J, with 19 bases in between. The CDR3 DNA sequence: TGTGCCAGCAGTTCTGGAACAGGGTACATCGGGCAGTACTTC. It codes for CASSSGTGYIGQYF.

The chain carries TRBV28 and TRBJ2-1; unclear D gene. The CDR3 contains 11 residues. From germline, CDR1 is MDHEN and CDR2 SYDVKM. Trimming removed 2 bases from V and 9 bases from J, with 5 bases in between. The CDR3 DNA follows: TGTGCCAGCAGTTTAAGGAGTGAGCAGTTCTTC. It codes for CASSLRSEQFF. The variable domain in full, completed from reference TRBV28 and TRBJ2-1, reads DVKVTQSSRYLVKRTGEKVFLECVQDMDHENMFWYRQDPGLGLRLIYFSYDVKMKEKGDIPEGYSVSREKKERFSLILESASTNQTSMYLCASSLRSEQFFGPGTRLTVL.

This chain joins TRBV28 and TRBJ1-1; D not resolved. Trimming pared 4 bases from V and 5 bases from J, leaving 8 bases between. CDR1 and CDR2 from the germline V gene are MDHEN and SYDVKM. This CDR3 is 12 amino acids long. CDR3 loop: CASSSVRTEAFF. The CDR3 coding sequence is TGTGCCAGCAGTTCCGTTAGAACTGAAGCTTTCTTT. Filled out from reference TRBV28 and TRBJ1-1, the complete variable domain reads DVKVTQSSRYLVKRTGEKVFLECVQDMDHENMFWYRQDPGLGLRLIYFSYDVKMKEKGDIPEGYSVSREKKERFSLILESASTNQTSMYLCASSSVRTEAFFGQGTRLTVV.

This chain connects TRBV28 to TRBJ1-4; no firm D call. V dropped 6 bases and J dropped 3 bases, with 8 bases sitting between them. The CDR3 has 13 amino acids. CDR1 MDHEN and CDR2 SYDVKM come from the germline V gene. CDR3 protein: CASSQEANEKLFF. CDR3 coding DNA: TGTGCCAGCAGCCAGGAGGCTAATGAAAAACTGTTTTTT.